Included here is one T cell receptor beta chain sequence, with context. Germline V gene sequence: CDR1 MNHNY, CDR2 SVGAGI (reference sequence). This CDR3 spans 16 amino acids. Trimming cost V 6 bases and J 2 bases; bases outside gene matches: 10. Using a J-beta primer mix together with a sample-barcoded 5' primer, a second PCR was run for roughly 6 to 11 cycles. Samples each returned at least 3 million CDR3-containing paired-end reads. TCRdb reanalysed the 5' RACE reads using MiXCR and keeps one entry per CDR3 protein. The repertoire includes approximately 780,000 distinct CDR3 sequences, 25% to 30% of them detected once, and around 3% sits in the top ten. This sample is part of a study of blood T cells in healthy people across ages. The data also belong to a second study, concerning T cells of mothers and their children.

The clonotype was recovered from a boy younger than 18 in good health. V is TRBV6-6 and J is TRBJ2-1, with 7 bases matching TRBD1. Sequencing input: blood. The CDR3 bases are TGTGCCAGCAGCAACGAAGGGGGCCTGACCTACAATGAGCAGTTCTTC. Translated: CASSNEGGLTYNEQFF.